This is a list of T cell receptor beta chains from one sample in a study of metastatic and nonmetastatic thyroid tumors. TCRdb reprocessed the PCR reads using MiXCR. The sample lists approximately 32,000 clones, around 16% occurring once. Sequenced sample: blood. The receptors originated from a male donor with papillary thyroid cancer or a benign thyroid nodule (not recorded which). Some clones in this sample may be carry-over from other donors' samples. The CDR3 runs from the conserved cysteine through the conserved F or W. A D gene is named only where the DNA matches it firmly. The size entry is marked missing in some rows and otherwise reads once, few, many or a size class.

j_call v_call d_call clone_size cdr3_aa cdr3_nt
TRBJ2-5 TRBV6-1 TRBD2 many CASSAGLQETQYF TGTGCCAGCAGCGCGGGACTACAAGAGACCCAGTACTTC
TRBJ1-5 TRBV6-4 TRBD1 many CASRGQSSNQPQHF TGTGCCAGCAGGGGACAGTCTAGCAATCAGCCCCAGCATTTT
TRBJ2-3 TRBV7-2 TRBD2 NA CTSSLGPGLAGDRHTQYF TGTACCAGCAGCTTAGGGCCGGGACTAGCGGGAGACCGGCATACGCAGTATTTT
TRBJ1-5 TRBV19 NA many CASRPEQGGVSPSIF NA
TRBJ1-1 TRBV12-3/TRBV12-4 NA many CASSLGTEAFF TGTGCCAGCAGTTTAGGCACTGAAGCTTTCTTT
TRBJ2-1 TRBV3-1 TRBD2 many CASSRAGDEQFF TGTGCCAGCAGCCGGGCGGGAGATGAGCAGTTCTTC
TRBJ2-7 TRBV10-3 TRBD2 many CAISEPGTSGRGEQYF TGTGCCATCAGTGAGCCCGGGACTAGCGGGAGGGGTGAGCAGTACTTC
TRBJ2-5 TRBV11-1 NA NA CASSPRGLLQETQYF TGTGCCAGCAGCCCCCGCGGACTACTACAAGAGACCCAGTACTTC
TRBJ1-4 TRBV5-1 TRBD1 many CASSQTGVNEKLFF TGCGCCAGCAGCCAAACAGGGGTTAATGAAAAACTGTTTTTT
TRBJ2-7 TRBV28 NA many CASTNPSESYEQYF TGTGCCAGCACCAACCCCTCGGAGAGCTACGAGCAGTACTTC
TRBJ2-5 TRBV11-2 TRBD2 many CASSHPGGPSQETQYF TGTGCCAGCAGCCACCCGGGGGGTCCCTCCCAAGAGACCCAGTACTTC
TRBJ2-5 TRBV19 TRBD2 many CASSMGRGGWETQYF TGTGCCAGTAGCATGGGGAGGGGCGGATGGGAGACCCAGTACTTC